This TCR beta chain was captured by sequencing in a study of blood T cells in healthy people across ages. This clonotype turned up a few times. Its antigen is unknown. The V end lost 0 bases, the J end lost 0 bases, and 11 bases lay between the germline ends. CDR1 is SQVTM and CDR2 is ANQGSEA in the germline V gene. This CDR3 is built from 16 residues. Using a J-beta primer mix together with a sample-barcoded 5' primer, a second PCR was run for about 7 to 12 cycles. Researchers report that a template-switch adaptor with 12 random nucleotides tagged each cDNA molecule. TCRdb re-analysed the 5' RACE reads in MiXCR, keeping a single row per CDR3 protein. The table includes fewer than 650,000 distinct CDR3 sequences, about 27% detected once. Findings of the study overall: Both higher diversity and more naive CD4+ cells marked long-lived donors when set against aged donors.

This sample was also put to use in a study of T cells of mothers and their children. Per that paper: The entire RNA extract went into cDNA synthesis at about 1.4 ug per 15 ul.

This TCR was recovered from a boy between 2 and 15 years old in good health. The chain employs TRBV29-1 and TRBJ1-4, with D uncertain. Sample: blood. The CDR3 sequence is CSVEDLEAATNEKLFF. DNA of the CDR3: TGCAGCGTTGAAGATCTTGAGGCCGCAACTAATGAAAAACTGTTTTTT.